What follows describes a single TCR beta chain. Its specificity is not known. This record comes from a study of Ad26.COV2.S vaccination and SARS-CoV-2 variants. Study summary: The vaccine Ad26.COV2.S was put into the muscle once, or twice with 56 days between. Study findings and constraints: The authors reported substantial breadth in spike-specific CD8+ and CD4+ T cell responses after vaccination. It was found that vaccine and placebo recipients had similar non-spike TCR breadth.

Treatment described: about 20 received Ad26.COV2.S at low or high dose, single or two shots; about 5 received placebo; per-sample allocation not given. Sampling occurred on day 63 after the first vaccine or placebo injection. Donation came from an adult in Boston who was aged 18-55 years. Assay used: immunoSEQ multiplex PCR; TCRdb lists only in-frame clones, some missing. This sample yields 350,000 to 450,000 clones, of which about 88% are seen a single time; around 1.8% belongs to the top ten. Trimming shortened V by 4 bases and J by 8 bases, and 13 bases separated the two germline ends. Per germline, CDR1 SGHNT and CDR2 YYREEE (reference sequence). The length of the CDR3 is 13 residues.

The source was peripheral blood, collected in a trial of Ad26.COV2.S vaccine versus placebo. The receptor was derived from a person aged 18-60 years who received the Ad26.COV2.S COVID-19 vaccine or a placebo. V gene TRBV5-4 combines with J gene TRBJ2-1; D possibly matches TRBD1 or TRBD2 (7 bases each). CDR3 coding DNA: TGTGCCAGCAGCGCTCAGGGGGGGGATGAGCAGTTCTTC. Translation: CASSAQGGDEQFF.